Below are 22 T cell receptor beta chains sequenced from a single sample in a study of blood T cell repertoires in COVID-19. The table came from immunoSEQ multiplex PCR; TCRdb's copy has only in-frame clones and leaves some out. The top ten clones hold over 2.5% of a sample with some 290,000 clones, approximately 80% of them seen once. The sequenced material came from peripheral blood. The receptors were gathered from an older woman with active or convalescent COVID-19.

The gene calls are TRBV5-4 and TRBJ1-1; maybe TRBD1 (6 bases). Trimming removed 0 bases from V and 7 bases from J, with 19 bases in between. CDR1 and CDR2 (germline): SGHNT, YYREEE (reference sequence). CDR3 length equals 16 residues. CDR3 coding DNA: TGTGCCAGCAGCTTGGCCGGGGGGGCAGGGCGCCTTGAAGCTTTCTTT. Its translation is CASSLAGGAGRLEAFF.

This clone was recorded once. The genes are TRBV10-3 and TRBJ1-2, with 7 nucleotides matching TRBD1. Germline V CDR1 and CDR2: ENHRY, SYGVKD. J lost 8 bases, V lost 7 bases, and 10 bases had no gene match. The CDR3 runs to 13 residues. CDR3 in amino acids: CAIKGGPSDGYTF. CDR3 sequence (DNA): TGTGCCATCAAAGGGGGCCCATCAGACGGCTACACCTTC.

The chain has TRBV7-2 and TRBJ2-5; D may be TRBD2 (5 bases). CDR3 length equals 14 residues. The V gene's germline CDR1 is SGHTA and CDR2 FQGNSA. V lost 1 base and J 5 bases, leaving 11 bases between the germline ends. The CDR3 region is CASSLDPGVETQYF. CDR3 nucleotide sequence: TGTGCCAGCAGCTTAGACCCCGGGGTCGAGACCCAGTACTTC.

This chain links TRBV6-6 with TRBJ2-2; TRBD1 aligns across 7 bases. Germline V gene sequence: CDR1 MNHNY, CDR2 SVGAGI (reference sequence). J was trimmed by 11 bases and V by 5 bases; bases with no gene match: 14. The CDR3 totals 15 residues. CDR3 region: CASSPPSTGQGELFF. The CDR3 coding sequence is TGTGCCAGCAGTCCCCCTTCGACAGGGCAAGGAGAGCTGTTTTTT.

CDR3 bases: TGTGCCAGCAGCGAGGGACAGTTGAACACCGGGGAGCTGTTTTTT. Encoded protein: CASSEGQLNTGELFF. The chain uses TRBV7-9 and TRBJ2-2, with TRBD1 matching 7 bases. Looked up from germline, CDR1 is SEHNR and CDR2 is FQNEAQ (reference sequence). The trim removed 5 bases at V and 1 base at J, leaving 4 bases unmatched. This CDR3 contains 15 residues.

This rearrangement joins TRBV6-2 or TRBV6-3 to TRBJ2-3; D unresolved. CDR1 and CDR2 from the germline V gene are MNHEY and SVGEGT. V was shortened by 0 bases and J by 3 bases, with 13 bases between the two germline ends. The length of the CDR3 is 16 residues. CDR3 sequence reads: CASSYSITSVTDTQYF. Here the CDR3 DNA reads TGTGCCAGCAGTTACTCGATTACGTCGGTTACAGATACGCAGTATTTT.

The rearrangement links TRBV4-3 to TRBJ2-3, with 14 bases matching TRBD2. Per the germline V gene, CDR1 is LGHNA and CDR2 is YSLEER. The junction had 6 bases not matched to a gene; V was cut back by 4 bases and J by 6 bases. The CDR3 runs to 16 residues. The CDR3 reads CASSPGTSGGLDTQYF. The CDR3 coding sequence is TGCGCCAGCAGCCCGGGGACTAGCGGGGGTTTGGATACGCAGTATTTT.

The chain carries TRBV30 and TRBJ1-2; 9 nucleotides match TRBD1. The CDR3 totals 12 residues. V shed 4 bases and J 7 bases; nucleotides not matched to a gene: 4. Germline-derived CDR1 and CDR2 are GTSNPN and SVGIG (reference sequence). The CDR3 region has the DNA TGTGCCTGGAACAGGGGGCGGCGTGGCTACACCTTC. Translating it yields CAWNRGRRGYTF.

This clone has only one observation. The rearrangement joins TRBV7-2 to TRBJ1-4; 10 bases fit TRBD1. From germline, CDR1 is SGHTA and CDR2 FQGNSA. CDR3 size: 15 residues. Trimming removed 5 bases from V and 8 bases from J; junction bases left unmatched: 8. CDR3 protein: CASSPRQGAKEKLFF. The CDR3, as DNA: TGTGCCAGCAGCCCCCGACAGGGGGCGAAGGAAAAACTGTTTTTT.

This clone was seen a single time. J is TRBJ2-1 and V is TRBV5-1; a weak D match, TRBD2 (5 bases). Trimming pared 2 bases from V and 7 bases from J, leaving 19 bases between. The CDR3 consists of 16 residues. CDR1 is SGHRS, CDR2 YFSETQ, per germline. The CDR3 region has the DNA TGCGCCAGCAGCTTTCTCTCTCTAGCATTTTTGAATGAGCAGTTCTTC. It is translated as CASSFLSLAFLNEQFF.

The chain uses TRBV27 and TRBJ2-2, with 7 bases fitting TRBD1. Germline CDR1 MNHEY, CDR2 SMNVEV (reference sequence). Losses at the gene ends were 6 bases for V and 1 base for J; bases not matched to a gene: 8. The CDR3 extends over 16 amino acids. The CDR3 DNA reads as TGTGCCAGCAGGCAGGCCGGGACAGAGAACACCGGGGAGCTGTTTTTT. Protein sequence: CASRQAGTENTGELFF.

The chain employs TRBV11-2 and TRBJ1-6, with D uncertain. Trimming removed 2 bases from V and 7 bases from J, with 15 bases in between. The V gene's germline CDR1 is SGHAT and CDR2 FQNNGV. The CDR3 contains 16 residues. As DNA, the CDR3 is TGTGCCAGCAGCTTAATTAGCACGGCAGCCAATTCACCCCTCCACTTT. Translated: CASSLISTAANSPLHF.

The chain is built from TRBV6-5 and TRBJ1-1; no reliable D call. Per germline, CDR1 MNHEY and CDR2 SVGAGI. V was shortened by 5 bases and J by 5 bases, with 15 bases between the two germline ends. The CDR3 contains 14 residues. CDR3 sequence (DNA): TGTGCCAGCAGTCTACGGTCGGAGAGAACTGAAGCTTTCTTT. Amino acids: CASSLRSERTEAFF.

The gene calls are TRBV4-2 and TRBJ2-3, with 14 bases matching TRBD2. The J segment lost 7 bases and the V segment lost 4 bases, leaving 10 bases of the junction unmatched. Germline V CDR1 and CDR2: LGHNA, YNFKEQ. This CDR3 region has 17 residues. The CDR3, as DNA: TGTGCCAGCAGCCCGCGTGGGACTAGCGGGGGAGGGTATACGCAGTATTTT. Translating gives CASSPRGTSGGGYTQYF.

The chain recombines TRBV6-2 or TRBV6-3 with TRBJ1-1; D gene unclear. The CDR3 consists of 11 residues. V lost 6 bases and J 5 bases, leaving 7 bases between the germline ends. Germline-derived CDR1 and CDR2 are MNHEY and SVGEGT. The CDR3 loop is CASSLGTEAFF. CDR3 nucleotides: TGTGCCAGCAGCCTCGGGACTGAAGCTTTCTTT.

The V and J genes are TRBV18 and TRBJ2-5; no reliable D call. The ends were cut back, 2 bases at V and 5 bases at J, with 3 bases in the middle. CDR3 length: 11 amino acids. The germline V gene encodes CDR1 KGHSH and CDR2 LQKENI. CDR3 nucleotide sequence: TGTGCCAGCTCACCAGAGGAGACCCAGTACTTC. Its translation: CASSPEETQYF.

This clone was recorded many times. V and J are TRBV9 and TRBJ1-4; no definite D call. From germline, CDR1 is SGDLS and CDR2 YYNGEE. Trimming removed 3 bases at V and 8 bases at J, with 14 bases between. This CDR3 has 14 amino acids. The DNA for the CDR3 is TGTGCCAGCAGCGCCGAAGTTGGCGGGGAAAAACTGTTTTTT. It encodes CASSAEVGGEKLFF.

The chain couples TRBV29-1 to TRBJ2-6; TRBD1 might be the D (6 bases). The CDR3 loop spans 15 amino acids. The germline V gene has CDR1 SQVTM and CDR2 ANQGSEA. The V end was cut by 3 bases, the J end by 0 bases, with 9 bases between. The CDR3 here is CSVDVGGSGANVLTF. The DNA for the CDR3 is TGCAGCGTTGACGTAGGGGGCTCTGGGGCCAACGTCCTGACTTTC.

The chain combines TRBV5-1 with TRBJ1-4; 9 nucleotides match TRBD1. Unmatched junction bases numbered 5, after V lost 4 bases and J lost 7 bases. CDR1 is SGHRS and CDR2 is YFSETQ in the germline V gene. This CDR3 contains 14 residues. In DNA, the CDR3 is TGCGCCAGCAGCCCCGGACAGGGGTCTGAAAAACTGTTTTTT. It yields the protein CASSPGQGSEKLFF. The full variable domain, rest sourced from reference TRBV5-1 and TRBJ1-4, is KAGVTQTPRYLIKTRGQQVTLSCSPISGHRSVSWYQQTPGQGLQFLFEYFSETQRNKGNFPGRFSGRQFSNSRSEMNVSTLELGDSALYLCASSPGQGSEKLFFGSGTQLSVL.

Many counts were recorded for this clone. The rearrangement joins TRBV19 to TRBJ1-5; D is unclear. The CDR3 consists of 12 residues. Germline assignment: CDR1 LNHDA and CDR2 SQIVND (reference sequence). Trimming stripped 6 bases from V and 6 bases from J, with 9 bases between. The DNA of the CDR3 is TGTGCCAGTAGCGAGGGTAGTCAGCCCCAGCATTTT. It encodes CASSEGSQPQHF.

This clone was counted between two and nine times. The chain joins TRBV18 to TRBJ1-1, with a tentative D call TRBD1 (6 bases). The CDR3 contains 13 residues. Germline assignment: CDR1 KGHSH and CDR2 LQKENI. Deletions cut 4 bases from V and 8 bases from J, with 14 bases between. CDR3 protein: CASSLLDDREAFF. The DNA of the CDR3 is TGTGCCAGCTCACTTCTGGACGACAGGGAAGCTTTCTTT.

The rearrangement links TRBV19 to TRBJ1-5; a weak D match, TRBD1 (5 bases). Trimming pared 3 bases from V and 6 bases from J, leaving 12 bases between. CDR3 length: 14 amino acids. The germline CDR1 and CDR2 sequences are LNHDA and SQIVND (reference sequence). The CDR3 DNA is TGTGCCAGTAGTATTGGGGCAGGGCGTCAGCCCCAGCATTTT. It yields the protein CASSIGAGRQPQHF. Filled out from reference TRBV19 and TRBJ1-5, the complete variable domain reads DGGITQSPKYLFRKEGQNVTLSCEQNLNHDAMYWYRQDPGQGLRLIYYSQIVNDFQKGDIAEGYSVSREKKESFPLTVTSAQKNPTAFYLCASSIGAGRQPQHFGDGTRLSIL.